These T cell receptor beta chains were read from a single sample in a study of blood T cell repertoires in COVID-19. TCRdb's table, derived via immunoSEQ multiplex PCR, lists solely in-frame clones and lacks some. In the table there are 300,000 or so clones, 88% of which are singletons. Sample: peripheral blood. These receptors all come from a woman between 25 and 40 years old who had recovered from COVID-19. Each CDR3 is given with its conserved first and last residue. A D gene is named only where the DNA matches it firmly. Part of the rows lack a size; the others show once, few, many or a class for expanded clones.

abundance	j_gene	d_gene	v_gene	CDR3nt	CDR3aa
NA	TRBJ2-7	TRBD1	TRBV7-6	TGTGCCAGCAGCTTCTGGACAGGGGACTACGAGCAGTACTTC	CASSFWTGDYEQYF
once	TRBJ1-2	TRBD1	TRBV27	TGTGCCAGCAGCCACTCTCAGGGGGAGATAGAATATGGCTACACCTTC	CASSHSQGEIEYGYTF
NA	TRBJ1-6	NA	TRBV4-3	TGCGCCAGCGGCGGCAGCGAATATAATTCACCCCTCCACTTT	CASGGSEYNSPLHF
NA	TRBJ1-2	NA	TRBV3-1/TRBV3-2	TGTGCCAGCAGCCACGATGCGGGCCCCGGTAACTATGGCTACACCTTC	CASSHDAGPGNYGYTF
NA	TRBJ2-2	TRBD2	TRBV7-3	TGTGCCAGCAGCTTAGCTAGCGGGGGGCCGGGCACCGGGGAGCTGTTTTTT	CASSLASGGPGTGELFF
NA	TRBJ1-5	NA	TRBV2	TGTGCCAGCGGCGGGATAGGGCCCCAGCATTTT	CASGGIGPQHF
NA	TRBJ1-2	TRBD1	TRBV5-1	TGCGCCAGCAGACCGGGGACAGGGGACTATGGCTACACCTTC	CASRPGTGDYGYTF
NA	TRBJ2-5	NA	TRBV2	TGTGCCAGCGAACAGGGCTCCCAAGGGTGGTCGAACTTC	CASEQGSQGWSNF
NA	TRBJ2-7	TRBD1	TRBV29-1	TGCAGCGTTGCTGAGACAGGGACCTACGAGCAGTACTTC	CSVAETGTYEQYF
NA	TRBJ1-1	NA	TRBV4-3	TGCGCCAGCAGCCAAGAATCGTCCGGAGCTTTCTTT	CASSQESSGAFF
NA	TRBJ1-2	NA	TRBV27	TGTGCCAGCAGTTTATTTCAGAACTATGGCTACACCTTC	CASSLFQNYGYTF
NA	TRBJ2-7	NA	TRBV29-1	TGCAGCGTTCTTGAGGCTTACGAGCAGTACTTC	CSVLEAYEQYF
NA	TRBJ2-3	TRBD1	TRBV18	TGTGCCAGCTCACCGGACAGGGATACGCAGTATTTT	CASSPDRDTQYF
NA	TRBJ1-4	NA	TRBV5-4	TGTGCCAGCAGTGTCGGAGGAACCGATGAAAAACTGTTTTTT	CASSVGGTDEKLFF
NA	TRBJ1-5	NA	TRBV30	TGTGCCTGGAGAAGCGGCCCCGGGCAGCCCCAGCATTTT	CAWRSGPGQPQHF
NA	TRBJ2-1	TRBD2	TRBV5-1	TGCGCCAGCAGCCTTGGGACTAGATTGGATGAGCAGTTCTTC	CASSLGTRLDEQFF
NA	TRBJ2-3	NA	TRBV11-1	TGTGCCAGCAGCCCCTTGAGGCAACCCACAGATACGCAGTATTTT	CASSPLRQPTDTQYF
NA	TRBJ2-1	TRBD2	TRBV5-6	TGTGCCAGCAGCCCGACGGGGGGTTCCAATGAGCAGTTCTTC	CASSPTGGSNEQFF
NA	TRBJ1-6	NA	TRBV7-9	TGTGCCAGCAGCTACTTCCGAGGCATTTCACCCCTCCACTTT	CASSYFRGISPLHF
NA	TRBJ1-1	NA	TRBV7-9	TGTGCCAGCAGCTTAAGCCAGGCCGGGAACACTGAAGCTTTCTTT	CASSLSQAGNTEAFF
NA	TRBJ2-5	TRBD2	TRBV30	TGTGCCGGAGGGCGGGGACTAGCTAGAGAGACCCAGTACTTC	CAGGRGLARETQYF
NA	TRBJ1-6	NA	TRBV4-1	TGCGCCAGCAGCGTGCATGATGTCGGGTATAATTCACCCCTCCACTTT	CASSVHDVGYNSPLHF
NA	TRBJ1-2	NA	TRBV20-1	TGCAGTGCTAGTAATACTAACTATGGCTACACCTTC	CSASNTNYGYTF
NA	TRBJ2-5	NA	TRBV28	TGTGCCAGCAGGCCTAACAGGGAAGAGACCCAGTACTTC	CASRPNREETQYF
few	TRBJ1-2	NA	TRBV11-2	TGTGCCAGCAGCTTAGACCGCGGGAACTATGGCTACACCTTC	CASSLDRGNYGYTF
NA	TRBJ1-5	TRBD1	TRBV19	TGTGCCACCCGGGCGGGACAGGGGGCCCATAGCAATCAGCCCCAGCATTTT	CATRAGQGAHSNQPQHF
NA	TRBJ1-1	TRBD1	TRBV7-8	TGTGCCAGCAGACGAGGTACGGGACAGGGGTCTGAAGCTTTCTTT	CASRRGTGQGSEAFF
many	TRBJ2-7	NA	TRBV29-1	TGCAGCGGGAGGGGTCCAGACTCCTACGAGCAGTACTTC	CSGRGPDSYEQYF
NA	TRBJ1-6	NA	TRBV15	TGTGCCACCAGCAGGCCAACAGGGCTATCACCCCTCCACTTT	CATSRPTGLSPLHF